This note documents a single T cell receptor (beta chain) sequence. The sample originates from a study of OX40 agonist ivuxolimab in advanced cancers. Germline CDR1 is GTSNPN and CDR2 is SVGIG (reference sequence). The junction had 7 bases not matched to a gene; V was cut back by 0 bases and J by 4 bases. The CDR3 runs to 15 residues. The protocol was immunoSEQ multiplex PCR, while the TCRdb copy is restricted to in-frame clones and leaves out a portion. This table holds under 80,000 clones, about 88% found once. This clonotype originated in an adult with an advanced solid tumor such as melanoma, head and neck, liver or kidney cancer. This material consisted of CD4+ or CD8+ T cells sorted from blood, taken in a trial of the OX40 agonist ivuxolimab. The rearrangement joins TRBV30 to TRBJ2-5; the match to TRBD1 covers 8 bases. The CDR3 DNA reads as TGTGCCTGGAGTGTACGCGGCAGGGGGCCAGAGACCCAGTACTTC. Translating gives CAWSVRGRGPETQYF.